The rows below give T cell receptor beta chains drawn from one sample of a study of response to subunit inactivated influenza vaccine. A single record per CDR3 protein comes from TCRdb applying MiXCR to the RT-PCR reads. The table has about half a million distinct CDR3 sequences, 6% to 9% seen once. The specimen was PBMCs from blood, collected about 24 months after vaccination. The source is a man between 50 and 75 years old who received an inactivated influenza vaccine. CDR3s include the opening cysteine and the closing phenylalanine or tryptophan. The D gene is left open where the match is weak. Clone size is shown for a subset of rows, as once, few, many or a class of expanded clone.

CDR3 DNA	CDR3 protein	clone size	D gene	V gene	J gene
TGTGCCAGCAGTTCCAGACGGAGTGAAGCTTTCTTT	CASSSRRSEAFF	NA	NA	TRBV28	TRBJ1-1
TGTGCCAGCAGCTTAACCGGGACAGCTAACACCGGGGAGCTGTTTTTT	CASSLTGTANTGELFF	many	TRBD1	TRBV7-2	TRBJ2-2
TGTGCCAGCCACGAGGGGGCGGGGACCGGGGAGCTGTTTTTT	CASHEGAGTGELFF	many	NA	TRBV28	TRBJ2-2
TGTGCCAGCAGTAAAGGGAGCGGGGGCCGACCCTTATCCTACAATGAGCAGTTCTTC	CASSKGSGGRPLSYNEQFF	few	TRBD2	TRBV3-1	TRBJ2-1
TGCAGTGCTAGAGAACCCGGGACGGGGTACGATACGCAGTATTTT	CSAREPGTGYDTQYF	NA	NA	TRBV20-1	TRBJ2-3
TGTGCCAGCAGCGAAAGACCCTTGGCCCCAGATACGCAGTATTTT	CASSERPLAPDTQYF	few	NA	TRBV2	TRBJ2-3
TGCGCCAGCAGCTTGGGCCCCACGTCCGGGACACCGACCTACGAGCAGTACTTC	CASSLGPTSGTPTYEQYF	NA	NA	TRBV5-1	TRBJ2-7
TGTGCCAGCAGTGAGGGGATCACAGATACGCAGTATTTT	CASSEGITDTQYF	many	NA	TRBV2	TRBJ2-3
TGTGCCAGCAGCAGACTAGCGGGGGGCGTCAATGAGCAGTTCTTC	CASSRLAGGVNEQFF	many	TRBD2	TRBV2	TRBJ2-1
TGTGCCAGCTTAGCGACTGGGGACTGGGGTGAGCAGTTCTTC	CASLATGDWGEQFF	many	NA	TRBV11-2	TRBJ2-1
TGCAGTGCTTCCGGGACAGCCTACGAGCAGTACTTC	CSASGTAYEQYF	NA	TRBD1	TRBV20-1	TRBJ2-7
TGTGCCAGCAGCGTAGATTCGAGGGTCACTGAAGCTTTCTTT	CASSVDSRVTEAFF	few	NA	TRBV9	TRBJ1-1
TGTGCCAGCAGCCCTGCGGGAGGGGCTAATGAAAAACTGTTTTTT	CASSPAGGANEKLFF	NA	NA	TRBV7-9	TRBJ1-4
TGTGCCAGCAGCCCGACAGGGAACGCTGAAGCTTTCTTT	CASSPTGNAEAFF	NA	TRBD1	TRBV12-3/TRBV12-4	TRBJ1-1
TGTGCCAGCAGTCCCTTGGGGGCATACTATGGCTACACCTTC	CASSPLGAYYGYTF	NA	NA	TRBV27	TRBJ1-2
TGTGCCAGCTCACCACTAGCGGGAAGTAACACAGATACGCAGTATTTT	CASSPLAGSNTDTQYF	few	TRBD2	TRBV18	TRBJ2-3
TGCAGTGTACTAGCGTCGAAGGGGAGGGAGACCCAGTACTTC	CSVLASKGRETQYF	few	TRBD2	TRBV20-1	TRBJ2-5
TGTGCCAGCAGGTCCGCAGGGGACGGATCAGCTTTCTTT	CASRSAGDGSAFF	few	NA	TRBV6-1	TRBJ1-1
TGCAGCGTTGAAGTACTAAGGGGTCAGCCCCAGCATTTT	CSVEVLRGQPQHF	few	NA	TRBV29-1	TRBJ1-5
TGTGCCATCAGTTCCGGTTTCGACTATGGCTACACCTTC	CAISSGFDYGYTF	many	NA	TRBV10-3	TRBJ1-2
TGTGCCAGCAATCCCCTAGCGGGATATAACACCGGGGAGCTGTTTTTT	CASNPLAGYNTGELFF	many	TRBD2	TRBV7-2	TRBJ2-2
TGTGCCAGCAGCCAAGAGGTCCTAGGACAAGAGACCCAGTACTTC	CASSQEVLGQETQYF	many	NA	TRBV4-2	TRBJ2-5
TGCAGCGTAGCCGATGGATGGGGTTGGGAGCAGTTCTTC	CSVADGWGWEQFF	many	NA	TRBV29-1	TRBJ2-1
TGTGCCAGCAGCTTAGGATCTGGCAGGGAAAACATTCAGTACTTC	CASSLGSGRENIQYF	many	NA	TRBV11-2	TRBJ2-4
TGCGCCGGCAGCTCAGCCCCGTGGCGGGGTGAAAAACTGTTTTTT	CAGSSAPWRGEKLFF	NA	NA	TRBV5-1	TRBJ1-4
TGTGCCAGCAGCCTTTCCGACAGGGGTTCCTACGAGCAGTACTTC	CASSLSDRGSYEQYF	few	TRBD1	TRBV3-1	TRBJ2-7
TGCAGTGCTTTGGACCCAGGAACCAATTACAATGAGCAGTTCTTC	CSALDPGTNYNEQFF	NA	NA	TRBV20-1	TRBJ2-1
TGCAGTGCTGGAGGGATCTTTTCGAACGACGAGCAGTACTTC	CSAGGIFSNDEQYF	few	NA	TRBV20-1	TRBJ2-7
TGTGCCAGCAAGCACCTCCAGGGGAAGAACACTGAAGCTTTCTTT	CASKHLQGKNTEAFF	NA	NA	TRBV11-2	TRBJ1-1
TGTGCCAGCAGCCAAGAATTGGGGGCCATACAAGAGACCCAGTACTTC	CASSQELGAIQETQYF	many	NA	TRBV3-1	TRBJ2-5
TGTGCCAGCAGCTTAATTCAGGGGGGTCAGCCCCAGCATTTT	CASSLIQGGQPQHF	many	TRBD1	TRBV7-9	TRBJ1-5
TGCAGTGCTCGGGCTAGCGGGGGGGGAGTCAATGAGCAGTTCTTC	CSARASGGGVNEQFF	NA	TRBD2	TRBV20-1	TRBJ2-1
TGTGCCAGCAGTCCCTATAGCGGGGGGGCTAAAGATACGCAGTATTTT	CASSPYSGGAKDTQYF	few	TRBD2	TRBV6-1	TRBJ2-3
TGTGCCAGCAGCGCGGGACTAGCATTTGAGACCCAGTACTTC	CASSAGLAFETQYF	NA	TRBD2	TRBV9	TRBJ2-5
TGCGCCAGCAGCCCGTCGGGGGACTTGGACACGCAGTATTTT	CASSPSGDLDTQYF	NA	NA	TRBV5-1	TRBJ2-3
TGTGCCAGCAGTTACTCTGGGCGCCCGAACACTGAAGCTTTCTTT	CASSYSGRPNTEAFF	NA	NA	TRBV6-5	TRBJ1-1
TGCGCCAGCAGCCAAAACCGGGACAGTTATGGCTACACCTTC	CASSQNRDSYGYTF	few	TRBD1	TRBV4-3	TRBJ1-2
TGTGCCAGCAGCTTGCGAGGGGCAGGCCCCTACGAGCAGTACTTC	CASSLRGAGPYEQYF	few	NA	TRBV5-5	TRBJ2-7
TGTGCCAGCAGCGGTTTCGGATCGACCTACAATGAGCAGTTCTTC	CASSGFGSTYNEQFF	NA	NA	TRBV9	TRBJ2-1